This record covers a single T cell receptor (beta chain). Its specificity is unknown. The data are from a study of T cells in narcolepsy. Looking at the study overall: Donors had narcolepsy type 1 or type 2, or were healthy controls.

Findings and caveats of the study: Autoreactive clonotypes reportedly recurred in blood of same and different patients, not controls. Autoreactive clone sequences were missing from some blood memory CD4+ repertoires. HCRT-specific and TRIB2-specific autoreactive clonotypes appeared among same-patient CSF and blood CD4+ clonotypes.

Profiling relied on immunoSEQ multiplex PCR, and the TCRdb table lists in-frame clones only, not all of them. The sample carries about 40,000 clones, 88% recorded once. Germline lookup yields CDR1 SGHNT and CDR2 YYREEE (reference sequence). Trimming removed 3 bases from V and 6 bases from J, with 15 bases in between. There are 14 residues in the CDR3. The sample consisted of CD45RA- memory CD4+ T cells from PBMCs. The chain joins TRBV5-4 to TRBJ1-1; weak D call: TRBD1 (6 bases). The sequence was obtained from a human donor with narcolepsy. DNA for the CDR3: TGTGCCAGCAGCTCCGGACAGCCTCTGGCTGAAGCTTTCTTT. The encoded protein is CASSSGQPLAEAFF. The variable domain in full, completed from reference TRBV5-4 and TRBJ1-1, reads ETGVTQSPTHLIKTRGQQVTLRCSSQSGHNTVSWYQQALGQGPQFIFQYYREEENGRGNFPPRFSGLQFPNYSSELNVNALELDDSALYLCASSSGQPLAEAFFGQGTRLTVV.